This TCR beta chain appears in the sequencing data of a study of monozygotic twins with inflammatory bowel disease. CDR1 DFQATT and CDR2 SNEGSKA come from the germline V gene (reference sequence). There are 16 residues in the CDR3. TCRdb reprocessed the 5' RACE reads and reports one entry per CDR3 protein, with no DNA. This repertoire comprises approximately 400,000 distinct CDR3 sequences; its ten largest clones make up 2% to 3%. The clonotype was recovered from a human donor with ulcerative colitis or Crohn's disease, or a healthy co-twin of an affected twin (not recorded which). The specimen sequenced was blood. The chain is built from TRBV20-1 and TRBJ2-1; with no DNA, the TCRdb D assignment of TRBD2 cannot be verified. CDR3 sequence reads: CSARAPAGGGYNEQFF.